This TCR beta chain was found in a study of blood T cell repertoires in COVID-19. Study summary: The analysed material was cDNA or gDNA that came from T cells, B-cell-depleted T cells, or PBMCs.

CDR3 size: 15 residues. V shed 6 bases, J shed 4 bases, and the junction held 8 bases outside the gene matches. The germline gives CDR1 MDHEN, CDR2 SYDVKM. Assay: immunoSEQ multiplex PCR; the TCRdb copy retains only in-frame clones and omits some. The sample lists 200,000 to 250,000 clones, approximately 84% occurring once. Sequencing was performed on peripheral blood. The clonotype originates from a middle-aged man with COVID-19, enrolled during active disease. The gene calls are TRBV28 and TRBJ2-7, with 11 bases lining up with TRBD1. CDR3 protein: CASRDRGQGAYEQYF. As DNA, the CDR3 is TGTGCCAGCAGAGACCGAGGACAGGGGGCTTACGAGCAGTACTTC.